This T cell receptor (beta chain) is from a study of identical twins. Points from the study as a whole: The degree of excess twin sharing was weaker in beta out-of-frame sequences. While abundant cord blood beta clonotypes carried fewer insertions, memory repertoires showed no such pattern.

CDR1 and CDR2 (germline): LNHDA, SQIVND (reference sequence). Trimming cost V 1 base and J 1 base; bases outside gene matches: 6. This CDR3 comprises 17 residues. As to this clonotype: Its specificity is unknown.

TCRdb re-analysed the 5' RACE reads in MiXCR, keeping a single row per CDR3 protein. The table records fewer than 650,000 distinct CDR3 sequences, approximately 10% of them present only once. This same sample was also part of a study on yellow fever vaccine responses in identical twins.

This chain connects TRBV19 to TRBJ2-7; 11 bases match TRBD2. This clonotype was obtained from a woman aged 18-35 years in good health. The sample comprised PBMCs. The CDR3 DNA reads TGTGCCAGTAGTATAGGCACTAGCGGGGGAGCGTCCTACGAGCAGTACTTC. Its protein product is CASSIGTSGGASYEQYF.